This T cell receptor beta chain derives from a study of cytomegalovirus exposure and HLA in healthy donors. Use of 60 Vbeta and 13 Jbeta primers characterized the PCR. TCRdb keeps only in-frame clones here, not all; method: immunoSEQ multiplex PCR. The sample yields 200,000 to 300,000 clones, approximately 84% seen once. Study-level findings and limits: Researchers reported that three CMV-associated chains were confirmed in vitro as CMV antigen-specific.

This CDR3 is built from 15 residues. V was clipped by 4 bases and J by 7 bases; unmatched bases: 9. The V gene's germline CDR1 is MGHDK and CDR2 SYGVNS. Points on this clone: Its target is not known.

The chain links TRBV25-1 to TRBJ1-5; TRBD1 matches 8 bases. What was sequenced was PBMCs. This sequence originates from a woman aged 40 to 50 in good health and CMV-seropositive. CDR3 nucleotide sequence: TGTGCCAGCAGTGCCCAGGGGGCGAAGGGACAGCCCCAGCATTTT. This codes for CASSAQGAKGQPQHF.